Reported below is one TCR beta chain. This entry is derived from a study of control samples from healthy donors and cancer patients. The germline gives CDR1 SGHTA, CDR2 FQGNSA. This CDR3 is 14 amino acids long. Unmatched junction bases numbered 11, after V lost 9 bases and J lost 4 bases. Some clones are missing from TCRdb's copy, which holds only in-frame ones; the method was immunoSEQ multiplex PCR. Here the sample spans 94,000 or so clones, approximately 88% being singletons. The J gene is TRBJ2-5, the V gene TRBV7-2; 7 positions agree with TRBD1. The TCR comes from a man aged 70-80 years with lung cancer. The sequenced material came from PBMCs. CDR3 DNA sequence: TGTGCCAGTACTCGAGGGGGCAGGGGAGAGACCCAGTACTTC. Translation: CASTRGGRGETQYF.